This note documents a single T cell receptor beta chain sequence. What it recognizes is unknown. The CDR3 loop spans 15 amino acids. Per germline, CDR1 KGHSH and CDR2 LQKENI. V was cut by 3 bases and J by 2 bases, with 11 bases left in between. These data originate in a study of T-cell memory formation after mild COVID-19. Study details: Clusters were largely donor specific. Study-level results: Contracting clones from day 15 to 85 showed balanced CD4/CD8; later expanders favored CD4+. Contracting CD8+ clones were enriched in EMRA, CD4+ mainly in CM and EM.

5'RACE with constant-segment primers yielded barcoded, UMI-tagged TCR alpha and TCR beta cDNA libraries. TCRdb processed the 5' RACE reads anew with MiXCR; each CDR3 protein has one entry. The repertoire holds a few hundred thousand distinct CDR3 sequences, with about 24% as singletons. The sequence came from an adult woman who had mild COVID-19 (a few samples of this study predate the infection). Cell type and time point are not known. Sequencing was carried out using PBMCs or a T cell subset sorted from them (not recorded which). The V gene is TRBV18, the J gene TRBJ1-5; D unresolved. CDR3 sequence: CASSPDLIGNQPQHF. DNA of the CDR3: TGTGCCAGCTCACCGGACCTCATCGGCAATCAGCCCCAGCATTTT.